This T cell receptor (beta chain) was recorded in a study of blood T cell repertoires in COVID-19. Whole-study context: The analysed material was cDNA or gDNA that came from T cells, B-cell-depleted T cells, or PBMCs.

Per the original data handling: Estimation of nucleated cell counts was performed using reference gene primer amplification. Using immunoSEQ multiplex PCR, the repertoire was profiled, and TCRdb retains in-frame clones only, with some absent. That table supplies the V and J calls and clone size; D and trimming were determined from the DNA. The sample lists about 46,000 clones; around 85% were seen once. The V end lost 7 bases, the J end lost 7 bases, and 16 bases lay between the germline ends. Germline V gene lookup returns CDR1 MNHEY and CDR2 SVGAGI. CDR3 length equals 14 residues. This TCR was recovered from a human donor in a cohort sampled during active COVID-19. The donor label of this sample is uncertain. The source material was peripheral blood. This chain links TRBV6-5 with TRBJ2-2; possibly TRBD2 for D (5 bases). CDR3 nucleotides: TGTGCCAGCACCATAACCCGGGGTATCGGGGAGCTGTTTTTT. Translating it yields CASTITRGIGELFF.